The subject of this entry is one TCR beta chain. Its antigen remains unknown. The sample originates from a study of CD8+ T cells in alopecia areata. Germline values: CDR1 SGHAT, CDR2 FQNNGV. CDR3 size: 17 residues. V gave up 5 bases and J gave up 1 base, with 18 bases separating them. Points from the study as a whole: Besides other cells, scalp samples also yield sequences of resident alphabeta T cells from normal skin. Affected scalp, especially in alopecia totalis/universalis, had a higher clonality than normal scalp did.

The authors extracted RNA and reverse transcribed it into cDNA as the sequencing template. Some clones are missing from TCRdb's copy, which holds only in-frame ones; the method was immunoSEQ multiplex PCR. The sample has about 56,000 clones, approximately 96% seen once. The TCR was taken from a human donor with alopecia areata. This chain joins TRBV11-2 and TRBJ2-1, with D maybe TRBD2 (7 bases). The starting material was CD8+ T cells sorted from blood, obtained at week 0. CDR3 bases: TGTGCCAGCAGCCCTCACGGGGGGACACCATCCTACAATGAGCAGTTCTTC. Its translation: CASSPHGGTPSYNEQFF.